This TCR beta chain came from a study of blood T cells in healthy people across ages. Study findings and constraints: Among T cells, TCR beta diversity per million cells dropped roughly linearly as age rose. Considered underestimates were the diversity estimates obtained from one million T cells. There was no known CMV status for donors, so expanded clonotype changes were possibly confounded. More naive CD4+ cells and higher diversity were found in long-lived than in aged donors.

Details on this clonotype: The antigen is not known.

This CDR3 comprises 17 residues. Germline V gene data show CDR1 as MGHRA and CDR2 as YSYEKL. Primers used in a second PCR of roughly 6 to 11 cycles were a sample-barcoded 5' primer and a J-beta primer mix. One entry per CDR3 protein results from TCRdb running MiXCR on the 5' RACE reads. The data contain roughly 800,000 distinct CDR3 sequences, 58% of them singletons. The sample comprised blood. The chain employs TRBV4-1 and TRBJ2-1, with 11 bases identical to TRBD2. The end of the DNA fits TRBJ2-7 better, so the J call may be wrong. This clonotype originated in a man younger than 40 in good health. The CDR3: CASSQAVAGGYNDEQYF. CDR3 nucleotide sequence: TGCGCCAGCAGCCAGGCCGTAGCGGGGGGGTACAATGATGAGCAGTACTTC.